The 20 T cell receptor beta chains below come from one sample, sequenced in a study of CD8 T cells in ankylosing spondylitis. Overall study results and limits: Made up of about eight highly homologous variants, a TCR beta motif appeared characteristic of ankylosing spondylitis blood.

The antigens these receptors bind are not known. TCRdb analysed the 5' RACE reads with MiXCR anew, one entry per CDR3 protein. The sample comprises over 700,000 distinct CDR3 sequences, over 15% of which are singletons, and 15% to 20% rests with the top ten. Sequenced sample: blood, either unsorted or a sorted T cell fraction (not recorded which). Every receptor here comes from a male donor with ankylosing spondylitis.

The rearrangement joins TRBV7-2 to TRBJ2-7; 10 bases match TRBD2. V dropped 3 bases and J dropped 2; count of bases not matched to a gene: 7. The CDR3 runs to 16 residues. Germline assignment: CDR1 SGHTA and CDR2 FQGNSA. Written as DNA, the CDR3 is TGTGCCAGCAGCTTGCGGACTAGCGGATTAACCTACGAGCAGTACTTC. Translating gives CASSLRTSGLTYEQYF.

This clonotype was counted only a few times. The genes are TRBV4-1 and TRBJ2-5; D is undetermined. The V end lost 1 base, the J end lost 3 bases, and 6 bases lay between the germline ends. Germline V gene lookup returns CDR1 MGHRA and CDR2 YSYEKL. This CDR3 region has 13 residues. The DNA for the CDR3 is TGCGCCAGCAGCCAAGTGCCAGAAGAGACCCAGTACTTC. This translates into CASSQVPEETQYF.

This clonotype has only a few counts. The chain carries TRBV28 and TRBJ1-1; no firm D call. CDR3 length equals 12 residues. Germline CDR1 and CDR2: MDHEN and SYDVKM. The V end was cut by 7 bases, the J end by 6 bases, with 12 bases between. The CDR3 DNA sequence: TGTGCCAGCACCCCGGGAGGGCCTGAAGCTTTCTTT. Translated: CASTPGGPEAFF.

This clonotype has more than one count but fewer than ten. The chain carries TRBV24-1 and TRBJ2-2, with TRBD2 matching over 8 bases. This CDR3 spans 15 amino acids. V lost 9 bases to trimming and J lost 1 base; unmatched junction nucleotides: 6. CDR1 is KGHDR, CDR2 SFDVKD, per germline. In DNA form, the CDR3 reads TGTGCCACCGGCCCCACTAGCGGGAACACCGGGGAGCTGTTTTTT. Translated: CATGPTSGNTGELFF.

This clonotype has just a few counts. This rearrangement joins TRBV20-1 to TRBJ2-3, with D possibly being TRBD1 or TRBD2 (5 bases each). Trimming took 2 bases from V and 6 from J, leaving 15 bases between them. This CDR3 comprises 14 residues. From germline, CDR1 is DFQATT and CDR2 SNEGSKA (reference sequence). CDR3 region: CSARSTGTADTQYF. CDR3 nucleotide sequence: TGCAGTGCTAGATCGACCGGGACCGCCGATACGCAGTATTTT.

The DNA of the CDR3 is TGCGCCAGCAGCTTGGGAAACAGGGGAAAAGGTTCACCCCTCCACTTT. This encodes CASSLGNRGKGSPLHF. The rearrangement links TRBV5-1 to TRBJ1-6; 7 positions agree with TRBD1. Germline CDR1 SGHRS, CDR2 YFSETQ. With 0 bases clipped from V and 9 bases from J, the junction kept 9 bases outside the gene matches. CDR3 length: 16 residues.

The CDR3 reads CASSQNLAASSYEQYF. DNA of the CDR3: TGCGCCAGCAGCCAGAATCTAGCGGCAAGCTCCTACGAGCAGTACTTC. The J gene is TRBJ2-7, the V gene TRBV4-3; 7 nucleotides line up with TRBD2. V gave up 3 bases and J gave up 0 bases; unmatched junction bases: 8. Germline values: CDR1 LGHNA, CDR2 YSLEER. The CDR3 consists of 16 residues.

This clonotype appeared a few times. This rearrangement joins TRBV30 to TRBJ1-2; D perhaps matches TRBD1 (6 bases). Per germline, CDR1 GTSNPN and CDR2 SVGIG (reference sequence). Trimming cost V 1 base and J 8 bases, with 8 bases left between them. This CDR3 comprises 11 residues. The CDR3: CAWSGGRGYTF. The DNA for the CDR3 is TGTGCCTGGAGTGGGGGGCGAGGCTACACCTTC. The full variable domain, with the rest looked up from reference TRBV30 and TRBJ1-2, is SQTIHQWPATLVQPVGSPLSLECTVEGTSNPNLYWYRQAAGRGLQLLFYSVGIGQISSEVPQNLSASRPQDRQFILSSKKLLLSDSGFYLCAWSGGRGYTFGSGTRLTVV.

There are a few counts of this clonotype. The gene calls are TRBV20-1 and TRBJ2-4; tentatively, D is TRBD1 (5 bases). V was trimmed by 3 bases and J by 0 bases, leaving 24 bases between them. Per germline, CDR1 DFQATT and CDR2 SNEGSKA (reference sequence). The length of the CDR3 is 19 residues. The CDR3 loop is CSASGVGPGIPLAKNIQYF. CDR3 in DNA: TGCAGTGCTAGCGGTGTTGGGCCAGGGATTCCCTTAGCCAAAAACATTCAGTACTTC.

This clonotype was detected only a few times. Here the CDR3 reads CASSSRDRGAYEQYF. CDR3 DNA: TGTGCCAGCAGCTCCAGAGACAGGGGGGCCTACGAGCAGTACTTC. The chain carries TRBV11-2 and TRBJ2-7; TRBD1 matches at 9 bases. V dropped 4 bases and J dropped 2; count of bases not matched to a gene: 6. The CDR3 is made up of 15 amino acids. Germline-derived CDR1 and CDR2 are SGHAT and FQNNGV.

This chain links TRBV20-1 with TRBJ1-5; maybe TRBD1 (6 bases). Germline CDR1 is DFQATT and CDR2 is SNEGSKA (reference sequence). The CDR3 covers 14 residues. The V and J ends lost 0 bases and 4 bases respectively, with 10 bases between them. The CDR3 nucleotides read TGCAGTGCTAGAGATTACAGGGTGAATCAGCCCCAGCATTTT. The encoded protein is CSARDYRVNQPQHF.

The chain has TRBV29-1 and TRBJ1-2, with D possibly being TRBD1 (6 bases). V lost 6 bases and J lost 4, with 12 bases in between. The CDR3 totals 12 residues. Germline loops: CDR1 SQVTM, CDR2 ANQGSEA. CDR3 region: CSVERGAYGYTF. The CDR3 nucleotides read TGCAGCGTCGAGCGGGGGGCCTATGGCTACACCTTC.

This clonotype was seen a few times. The V gene is TRBV5-1, the J gene TRBJ2-1; tentatively, D is TRBD2 (5 bases). Germline values: CDR1 SGHRS, CDR2 YFSETQ. This CDR3 has 14 amino acids. V lost 4 bases and J lost 0, with 8 bases in between. The CDR3 protein is CASSHTSSYNEQFF. In nucleotides, the CDR3 is TGCGCCAGCAGCCACACTAGCTCCTACAATGAGCAGTTCTTC.

This clonotype has just a few counts. The V call is TRBV12-3 or TRBV12-4, the J call TRBJ1-2; the D is unclear. The V gene lost 6 bases and the J gene lost 4 bases, with 12 bases spanning the gap. This CDR3 is 13 amino acids long. CDR3 residues: CASSLREFYGYTF. The CDR3 region has the DNA TGTGCCAGCAGCCTAAGGGAGTTCTATGGCTACACCTTC.

The chain recombines TRBV13 with TRBJ2-7; TRBD2 agrees at 7 bases. Per germline, CDR1 PRHDT and CDR2 FYEKMQ (reference sequence). The CDR3 runs to 15 residues. The J segment lost 5 bases and the V segment lost 1 base, leaving 8 bases of the junction unmatched. The CDR3 loop reads CASSLDPGTNDEQYF. In DNA, the CDR3 is TGTGCCAGCAGCTTAGACCCCGGGACTAACGACGAGCAGTACTTC.

This chain connects TRBV24-1 to TRBJ1-6; 10 bases fit TRBD1. After removal of 4 bases from V and 10 bases from J, the junction contained 6 bases not matched to a gene. The CDR3 has 15 amino acids. Germline CDR1 and CDR2: KGHDR and SFDVKD. CDR3 region: CATSERDRGRSPLHF. The CDR3 region has the DNA TGTGCCACCAGTGAACGGGACAGGGGACGGTCACCCCTCCACTTT.

The chain has TRBV13 and TRBJ2-7; D is tentatively TRBD1 or TRBD2 (5 bases each). Looked up from germline, CDR1 is PRHDT and CDR2 is FYEKMQ (reference sequence). The CDR3 has 13 residues. V shed 9 bases and J shed 2 bases, with 14 bases lying between them. The CDR3 sequence is CASCRGRTYEQYF. CDR3 nucleotide sequence: TGTGCCAGTTGCCGGGGCCGGACCTACGAGCAGTACTTC.

This clonotype was picked up a small number of times. The V gene is TRBV20-1, the J gene TRBJ2-5; a weak D match, TRBD2 (6 bases). Trimming shortened V by 0 bases and J by 6 bases, and 14 bases separated the two germline ends. Germline CDR1 reads DFQATT; CDR2 reads SNEGSKA (reference sequence). CDR3 length: 14 residues. CDR3 residues: CSAREAGVRQTQYF. For the CDR3, the DNA is TGCAGTGCTAGAGAAGCGGGTGTCCGACAGACCCAGTACTTC.

This clonotype was picked up many times. J is TRBJ2-2 and V is TRBV5-6; D may be TRBD1 (5 bases). In germline, CDR1 is SGHDT, CDR2 YYEEEE. The ends were cut back, 6 bases at V and 4 bases at J, with 10 bases in the middle. The CDR3 covers 13 residues. CDR3: CASTKQGTGELFF. CDR3 nucleotides: TGTGCCAGCACCAAGCAGGGCACCGGGGAGCTGTTTTTT. Combining the CDR3 with reference TRBV5-6 and TRBJ2-2 gives the whole variable domain DAGVTQSPTHLIKTRGQQVTLRCSPKSGHDTVSWYQQALGQGPQFIFQYYEEEERQRGNFPDRFSGHQFPNYSSELNVNALLLGDSALYLCASTKQGTGELFFGEGSRLTVL.

This clonotype has just a few counts. This rearrangement joins TRBV5-1 to TRBJ2-7; possibly TRBD2 for D (6 bases). V lost 3 bases and J 7 bases, leaving 32 bases between the germline ends. This CDR3 contains 19 residues. CDR1 is SGHRS, CDR2 YFSETQ, per germline. CDR3 sequence reads: CASSSPGEDKRNPGVEQYF. Here the CDR3 DNA reads TGCGCCAGCAGCTCGCCCGGTGAGGACAAGCGGAACCCGGGAGTGGAGCAGTACTTC. The full variable domain, with the rest looked up from reference TRBV5-1 and TRBJ2-7, is KAGVTQTPRYLIKTRGQQVTLSCSPISGHRSVSWYQQTPGQGLQFLFEYFSETQRNKGNFPGRFSGRQFSNSRSEMNVSTLELGDSALYLCASSSPGEDKRNPGVEQYFGPGTRLTVT.